The present T cell receptor beta chain was sequenced within a study of cytomegalovirus exposure and HLA in healthy donors. Broader study findings: Sequencing artifact likely explains a cluster of highly shared sequence variants.

On this clone itself: Its antigen is not known.

Trimming took 0 bases from V and 10 from J; bases not matched to a gene: 9. The CDR3 extends over 15 amino acids. Germline V gives CDR1 LNHNV, CDR2 YYDKDF (reference sequence). Primers for the PCR totalled 60 Vbeta and 13 Jbeta. The assay was immunoSEQ multiplex PCR, and TCRdb's table has in-frame clones only and misses some. This table holds around 190,000 clones, 81% found once. This sequence originates from a man aged 35-49 years in good health and CMV-seropositive. The genes are TRBV15 and TRBJ2-1, with TRBD2 matching 7 bases. The sample was PBMCs. This CDR3 is CATSRDLGGNREQFF. In DNA form, the CDR3 reads TGTGCCACCAGCAGAGATTTGGGGGGGAATAGGGAGCAGTTCTTC.